The 11 T cell receptor beta chains below all came from one sample that was sequenced in a study of beta chain features in type 1 diabetes. The authors reverse transcribed all of the isolated RNA, so sequencing captured expressed TCRB transcripts. Assay: immunoSEQ multiplex PCR; the TCRdb copy retains only in-frame clones and omits some. The data show 250,000 to 350,000 clones, around 13% seen once. Specimen: central memory CD4+ T cells from blood. The receptors come from a man between 25 and 39 years old in good health.

This clone was seen many times. The chain couples TRBV5-6 to TRBJ1-4; D remains ambiguous. Germline CDR1 and CDR2: SGHDT and YYEEEE. The length of the CDR3 is 13 residues. V was pared by 0 bases and J by 7 bases, with 7 bases between. The CDR3 spells CASSLGVGEKLFF. CDR3 sequence (DNA): TGTGCCAGCAGCTTGGGGGTTGGTGAAAAACTGTTTTTT.

A few counts support this clone. The chain uses TRBV7-2 and TRBJ2-5; 10 bases are shared with TRBD2. V lost 2 bases, J lost 9 bases, and 18 bases stayed unmatched. Germline V CDR1 and CDR2: SGHTA, FQGNSA. The CDR3 totals 18 residues. The CDR3 sequence: CASSLSKLAGVGFKAQYF. The CDR3, as DNA: TGTGCCAGCAGCTTATCTAAGCTAGCGGGGGTCGGGTTTAAGGCCCAGTACTTC.

The V call is TRBV10-2, the J call TRBJ2-1, with TRBD2 matching over 7 bases. This CDR3 contains 15 residues. After removal of 6 bases from V and 2 bases from J, the junction contained 7 bases not matched to a gene. CDR1 and CDR2 (germline): WSHSY, SAAADI. CDR3 in DNA: TGCGCCAGCAGGGGATTTGGGGGGGCCTACAATGAGCAGTTCTTC. It specifies CASRGFGGAYNEQFF.

This clone was observed a handful of times. The gene calls are TRBV18 and TRBJ1-1; TRBD1 might be the D (6 bases). Trimming stripped 0 bases from V and 5 bases from J, with 7 bases between. The CDR3 length is 13 residues. The germline CDR1 and CDR2 sequences are KGHSH and LQKENI. CDR3 DNA: TGTGCCAGCTCACCACCTGGGACAACTGAAGCTTTCTTT. Protein: CASSPPGTTEAFF. Full variable domain (missing parts from reference TRBV18 and TRBJ1-1): NAGVMQNPRHLVRRRGQEARLRCSPMKGHSHVYWYRQLPEEGLKFMVYLQKENIIDESGMPKERFSAEFPKEGPSILRIQQVVRGDSAAYFCASSPPGTTEAFFGQGTRLTVV.

This clone showed up just a few times. This chain connects TRBV5-8 to TRBJ2-7; 12 nucleotides line up with TRBD2. CDR1 and CDR2 (germline): SGHTS, YDEGEE. V lost 3 bases, J lost 2 bases, and 12 bases stayed unmatched. This CDR3 comprises 18 residues. CDR3 bases: TGTGCCAGCAGCTCAAGGGCTAGCGGGGGGGCGTCTCCCTACGAGCAGTACTTC. It yields the protein CASSSRASGGASPYEQYF.

In regard to this clone: It differs at one base from a far larger clone, so likely a read error. V usage is TRBV13 and J usage is TRBJ1-4; 7 bases agree with TRBD1. This CDR3 comprises 15 residues. Germline V CDR1 and CDR2: PRHDT, FYEKMQ (reference sequence). V gave up 5 bases and J gave up 5 bases; unmatched junction bases: 8. The CDR3 DNA reads as TGTGCCAGCAGCGAACAGGGGCGCTCGAATGAAAAACTGTTTTTT. Protein: CASSEQGRSNEKLFF.

This clone was picked up a small number of times. The chain has TRBV7-2 and TRBJ1-4; maybe TRBD1 (6 bases). The CDR3 is made up of 13 amino acids. Between the trimmed V and J ends, which lost 2 bases and 8 bases, there was a span of 9 bases. Germline V gene lookup returns CDR1 SGHTA and CDR2 FQGNSA. The CDR3 nucleotides read TGTGCCAGCAGCTTAACAGGGCAGGAAAAACTGTTTTTT. Protein: CASSLTGQEKLFF.

V is TRBV10-3 and J is TRBJ1-4; 10 bases map to TRBD1. J gave up 8 bases and V 5 bases, and 8 bases lay outside the gene matches. Germline V lookup: CDR1 ENHRY, CDR2 SYGVKD. This CDR3 contains 15 residues. The CDR3 sequence: CAISSDRGLGEKLFF. DNA for the CDR3: TGTGCCATCAGTTCCGACAGGGGGCTGGGGGAAAAACTGTTTTTT.

This rearrangement joins TRBV7-9 to TRBJ2-3; 7 bases align to TRBD2. V gave up 2 bases and J gave up 3 bases; unmatched junction bases: 5. The CDR3 length is 15 residues. CDR1 SEHNR and CDR2 FQNEAQ come from the germline V gene (reference sequence). This chain's CDR3 is CASSLQSGDTDTQYF. DNA of the CDR3: TGTGCCAGCAGCTTACAAAGCGGGGATACAGATACGCAGTATTTT.

To note about this clone: The sample holds other DNA sequences that translate to the same CDR3. V usage is TRBV7-2 and J usage is TRBJ2-3, with D tentatively TRBD2 (5 bases). The CDR3 runs 12 residues. From germline, CDR1 is SGHTA and CDR2 FQGNSA. The V end was cut by 2 bases, the J end by 6 bases, with 6 bases between. The CDR3 nucleotides read TGTGCCAGCAGCTTAACGGGGGATACGCAGTATTTT. It encodes CASSLTGDTQYF.

In its sample, this clone was seen a few times. The chain employs TRBV2 and TRBJ2-7; TRBD2 aligns across 9 bases. Per germline, CDR1 SNHLY and CDR2 FYNNEI. J lost 6 bases, V lost 2 bases, and 8 bases had no gene match. The CDR3 covers 15 residues. CDR3 region: CASSELAGNLSEQYV. The CDR3 coding sequence is TGTGCCAGCAGTGAACTAGCGGGAAACCTGAGCGAGCAGTACGTC.